This T cell receptor (beta chain) was recovered during a study of shared clonotypes between healthy human individuals. As for the study in general: Three CD4 naive, three CD4 memory, two CD8 naive and one CD8 memory plate were used per donor.

Replicate PCRs run on sorted subsets employed around 200 ng DNA, approximately 30,000 T cell genomes. Measured with immunoSEQ multiplex PCR; TCRdb has only the in-frame clones, and not every one. The sample contains about 2 million clones, 95% of which appear only once. The CDR3 is 13 amino acids. Trimming took 3 bases from V and 5 from J, leaving 10 bases between them. Looked up from germline, CDR1 is GTSNPN and CDR2 is SVGIG (reference sequence). The origin of this receptor is a man aged 18 to 29 in good health. Sequences were obtained from naive CD4+ T cells sorted from blood. As for subset: CD45RA+ positively selected. V gene TRBV30 combines with J gene TRBJ1-4; D ambiguous. DNA of the CDR3: TGTGCCTGGAGACGGGGTCCGAATGAAAAACTGTTTTTT. Translated: CAWRRGPNEKLFF.